The rows below give T cell receptor beta chains drawn from one sample of a study of blood T cell repertoires in COVID-19. Sequencing used immunoSEQ multiplex PCR; TCRdb keeps in-frame clones, though not all of them. The sample includes some 250,000 clones, 80% to 90% of them seen just once. Input material: PBMCs or T cells enriched from blood (not recorded which). Receptors originate from a woman aged 45-65 years who had recovered from COVID-19. CDR3s include the opening cysteine and the closing phenylalanine or tryptophan. The D gene is left open where the match is weak. Clone size is stated in some rows and not others, as once, few, many or a class when expanded.

.	once	TRBV5-1	TRBJ1-1	CASSSTLNTEAFF	TGCGCCAGCAGCTCCACACTGAACACTGAAGCTTTCTTT
TRBD2	.	TRBV9	TRBJ2-1	CASSAKGTSGTRSSYNEQFF	TGTGCCAGCAGCGCAAAGGGGACTAGCGGAACCCGAAGCTCCTACAATGAGCAGTTCTTC
TRBD1	.	TRBV7-2	TRBJ1-2	CASSPGQGGYGYTF	TGTGCCAGCAGCCCGGGTCAGGGGGGTTATGGCTACACCTTC
.	.	TRBV5-6	TRBJ2-3	CASRARPIAADTQYF	TGTGCCAGCAGAGCCCGACCGATAGCGGCAGATACGCAGTATTTT
TRBD2	.	TRBV5-1	TRBJ2-5	CASSYRKREGETQYF	TGCGCCAGCAGCTACAGAAAGCGGGAGGGGGAGACCCAGTACTTC
.	.	TRBV6-5	TRBJ1-1	CASSLTGSTEAFF	TGTGCCAGCAGCCTTACAGGGAGCACTGAAGCTTTCTTT
.	.	TRBV7-9	TRBJ2-2	CASSPPGSTGELFF	TGTGCCAGCAGCCCCCCCGGTTCGACCGGGGAGCTGTTTTTT
TRBD2	.	TRBV11-3	TRBJ2-1	CASSLGLGNNEQFF	TGTGCCAGCAGTTTGGGACTAGGGAACAATGAGCAGTTCTTC
.	.	TRBV28	TRBJ1-3	CASSSTSSGNTIYF	TGTGCCAGCAGTTCGACATCCTCTGGAAACACCATATATTTT
TRBD2	.	TRBV28	TRBJ2-7	CASSQWTSGPTYEQYF	TGTGCCAGCAGTCAGTGGACTAGCGGCCCTACCTACGAGCAGTACTTC
.	.	TRBV14	TRBJ2-1	CASSTTPGAAQFF	TGTGCCAGCAGCACCACACCGGGAGCGGCGCAGTTCTTC
.	.	TRBV7-9	TRBJ2-7	CASSQSGATYEQYF	TGTGCCAGCAGCCAGAGCGGTGCCACCTACGAGCAGTACTTC
TRBD2	.	TRBV9	TRBJ2-1	CASSISGSHNEQFF	TGTGCCAGCAGCATAAGCGGGAGCCACAATGAGCAGTTCTTC
.	.	TRBV2	TRBJ1-5	CASKRGADQPQHF	TGTGCCAGCAAGCGGGGTGCAGATCAGCCCCAGCATTTT
TRBD2	.	TRBV27	TRBJ2-1	CASSLMGRESEQFF	TGTGCCAGCAGTTTAATGGGGCGGGAGTCTGAGCAGTTCTTC
TRBD2	.	TRBV10-2	TRBJ2-1	CASSDLSGLARADEQFF	TGCGCCAGCAGTGACCTGTCAGGACTAGCGCGTGCGGATGAGCAGTTCTTC
.	.	TRBV6-5	TRBJ1-5	CASRTGQSNQPQHF	TGTGCCAGCAGGACAGGACAGAGCAATCAGCCCCAGCATTTT
TRBD2	.	TRBV18	TRBJ2-7	CASSPLRETHEQYF	TGTGCCAGCTCACCACTGCGGGAGACCCACGAGCAGTACTTC
.	.	TRBV10-2	TRBJ1-2	CASRAGDGYTF	TGCGCCAGCAGGGCGGGGGATGGCTACACCTTC
TRBD1	.	TRBV9	TRBJ1-6	CASSVEGANNSPLHF	TGTGCCAGCAGCGTAGAGGGGGCGAACAATTCACCCCTCCACTTT
.	.	TRBV7-9	TRBJ1-4	CASSSGDRTNEKLFF	TGTGCCAGCAGCTCGGGTGACCGTACTAATGAAAAACTGTTTTTT
.	.	TRBV5-1	TRBJ2-5	CASSFQGGGGETQYF	TGCGCCAGCAGCTTCCAGGGCGGGGGCGGAGAGACCCAGTACTTC
TRBD1	.	TRBV28	TRBJ1-1	CASSDGTGGWTEAFF	TGTGCCAGCAGCGACGGGACAGGGGGATGGACTGAAGCTTTCTTT
TRBD1	.	TRBV28	TRBJ2-4	CASSWDRGSPKQYF	TGTGCCAGCAGTTGGGACAGGGGGTCTCCCAAACAGTACTTC
.	once	TRBV21-1	TRBJ1-1	CASSDRRRKTGFETEAFF	TGTGCCAGCAGCGATAGGCGGAGGAAGACAGGTTTCGAAACTGAAGCTTTCTTT
TRBD1	.	TRBV5-4	TRBJ2-2	CASSSKVGTAEVGELFF	TGTGCCAGCAGCTCGAAGGTGGGGACAGCCGAAGTTGGGGAGCTGTTTTTT
.	.	TRBV2	TRBJ1-5	CASRGGGPQPQHF	TGTGCCAGCAGAGGCGGGGGGCCTCAGCCCCAGCATTTT
TRBD1	.	TRBV3-1/TRBV3-2	TRBJ1-2	CASSQRQGAFLWHGYTF	TGTGCCAGCAGCCAGAGACAGGGGGCCTTTTTGTGGCATGGCTACACCTTC
TRBD2	few	TRBV28	TRBJ2-7	CASSFINRTSGILTYEQYF	TGTGCCAGCAGTTTTATAAATAGGACTAGCGGGATCCTCACCTACGAGCAGTACTTC
TRBD1	.	TRBV28	TRBJ1-3	CASSRGRQGHSGNTIYF	TGTGCCAGCAGTCGAGGGCGACAGGGCCACTCTGGAAACACCATATATTTT
TRBD2	.	TRBV9	TRBJ2-7	CASSVDSSGLAGGPGEQYF	TGTGCCAGCAGCGTTGATTCGAGCGGACTAGCGGGAGGGCCGGGGGAGCAGTACTTC
.	.	TRBV9	TRBJ2-3	CASSVALPGSEDTQYF	TGTGCCAGCAGCGTAGCGCTCCCGGGGTCAGAGGATACGCAGTATTTT
TRBD2	.	TRBV5-4	TRBJ2-1	CASSNRLAGVNEQFF	TGTGCCAGCAGCAACCGACTAGCGGGAGTCAATGAGCAGTTCTTC
.	.	TRBV5-1	TRBJ1-3	CASSLAPGGLGNTIYF	TGCGCCAGCAGCTTGGCCCCCGGGGGGCTTGGAAACACCATATATTTT
.	.	TRBV28	TRBJ2-5	CASSPQNPFTSSETQYF	TGTGCCAGCAGTCCCCAAAACCCTTTTACTAGTTCAGAGACCCAGTACTTC
.	once	TRBV19	TRBJ1-2	CASSGESGYTF	TGTGCCAGTTCAGGGGAGAGTGGCTACACCTTC